The 18 T cell receptor beta chains below all came from one sample that was sequenced in a study of cytomegalovirus exposure and HLA in healthy donors. PCR employed 60 Vbeta and 13 Jbeta primers. Profiled with immunoSEQ multiplex PCR; TCRdb holds only in-frame clones, not every one. The table shows roughly 130,000 clones, with approximately 86% occurring only once. Sequences were obtained from PBMCs. The source is a woman aged 35 to 49 in good health and CMV-seronegative.

J is TRBJ1-5 and V is TRBV7-8, with D unresolved. The V end was cut by 4 bases, the J end by 9 bases, with 19 bases between. Germline V CDR1 and CDR2: SGHVS, FQNEAQ. The CDR3 length is 15 residues. CDR3 amino acids: CASSSSRVLGWPQHF. The CDR3 bases are TGTGCCAGCAGCTCATCGAGGGTCCTAGGGTGGCCCCAGCATTTT.

As to this clone: The same CDR3 also results from other DNA sequences found in this sample. The chain links TRBV4-2 to TRBJ2-1; D may be TRBD2 (6 bases). Germline V lookup: CDR1 LGHNA, CDR2 YNFKEQ. The CDR3 is 16 residues long. V was pared by 0 bases and J by 0 bases, with 9 bases between. In DNA, the CDR3 is TGTGCCAGCAGCCAAGACGGGGGAAGCTCCTACAATGAGCAGTTCTTC. This encodes CASSQDGGSSYNEQFF.

The chain is built from TRBV7-2 and TRBJ2-5; maybe TRBD1 (6 bases). The V end was cut by 2 bases, the J end by 4 bases, with 8 bases between. Germline V gene lookup returns CDR1 SGHTA and CDR2 FQGNSA. The CDR3 is 13 residues long. The CDR3 sequence is CASSLLGAETQYF. The CDR3 region has the DNA TGTGCCAGCAGCTTATTGGGGGCAGAGACCCAGTACTTC.

The CDR3 nucleotides read TGTGCCAGCACCGACAGAAATCAGCCCCAGCATTTT. This translates into CASTDRNQPQHF. The chain has TRBV14 and TRBJ1-5; possibly TRBD1 for D (5 bases). Germline V gene sequence: CDR1 SGHDN, CDR2 FVKESK. This CDR3 has 12 amino acids. V was clipped by 7 bases and J by 4 bases, with 8 bases between them.

This clone has only a few counts. The rearrangement uses TRBV12-5 and TRBJ1-4; TRBD1 aligns across 7 bases. V lost 3 bases and J lost 8; bases outside the gene matches: 9. Per germline, CDR1 LGHNT and CDR2 FRNRAP. This CDR3 has 15 residues. This CDR3 reads CASGFTPRDREKLFF. DNA of the CDR3: TGTGCTAGTGGTTTTACTCCCCGGGACAGAGAAAAACTGTTTTTT.

The CDR3 spells CASRGGQGETQYF. The CDR3 DNA follows: TGCGCCAGCAGAGGGGGACAGGGGGAGACCCAGTACTTC. The chain has TRBV5-1 and TRBJ2-5; 10 bases align to TRBD1. This CDR3 comprises 13 residues. The trim removed 5 bases at V and 5 bases at J, leaving 3 bases unmatched. The V gene's germline CDR1 is SGHRS and CDR2 YFSETQ.

About this clone: This same CDR3 is encoded by further DNA sequences in the sample. Here the CDR3 reads CASSRGTYEQYF. DNA of the CDR3: TGTGCCAGCAGTAGGGGAACCTACGAGCAGTACTTC. The J gene is TRBJ2-7, the V gene TRBV28; the D gene is possibly TRBD1 (5 bases). This CDR3 has 12 residues. In germline, CDR1 is MDHEN, CDR2 SYDVKM. Trimming removed 5 bases at V and 2 bases at J, with 7 bases between.

V and J are TRBV7-6 and TRBJ1-4; D ambiguous. Germline loops: CDR1 SGHVS, CDR2 FNYEAQ. The CDR3 has 15 residues. V was trimmed by 5 bases and J by 8 bases, leaving 18 bases between them. CDR3 in amino acids: CASSRGQTPTEKLFF. CDR3 in DNA: TGTGCCAGCAGCCGTGGGCAGACACCCACCGAAAAACTGTTTTTT.

This chain uses TRBV5-6 with TRBJ2-5; TRBD1 is a possible D gene (5 bases). Trimming pared 4 bases from V and 5 bases from J, leaving 18 bases between. Germline assignment: CDR1 SGHDT and CDR2 YYEEEE. The CDR3 is made up of 15 amino acids. The CDR3 loop reads CASSHPLQGFETQYF. The CDR3 DNA is TGTGCCAGCAGCCACCCTCTGCAGGGTTTCGAGACCCAGTACTTC. The full variable domain, in which reference TRBV5-6 and TRBJ2-5 provide the parts outside the CDR3, is DAGVTQSPTHLIKTRGQQVTLRCSPKSGHDTVSWYQQALGQGPQFIFQYYEEEERQRGNFPDRFSGHQFPNYSSELNVNALLLGDSALYLCASSHPLQGFETQYFGPGTRLLVL.

On this clone itself: Other nucleotide sequences from this sample produce the same CDR3. This chain connects TRBV5-1 to TRBJ2-5; 8 nucleotides line up with TRBD1. V was pared by 0 bases and J by 3 bases, with 4 bases of the junction left unmatched. Germline CDR1 is SGHRS and CDR2 is YFSETQ. The CDR3 contains 15 residues. The DNA for the CDR3 is TGCGCCAGCAGCTTGGGGGGGACAGGCGAAGAGACCCAGTACTTC. Its protein is CASSLGGTGEETQYF.

CDR3 in amino acids: CASSQPTSEKNEQFF. CDR3 nucleotide sequence: TGTGCCAGCAGCCAACCGACTAGCGAGAAGAATGAGCAGTTCTTC. V usage is TRBV14 and J usage is TRBJ2-1; 8 positions match TRBD2. The CDR3 loop spans 15 amino acids. CDR1 SGHDN and CDR2 FVKESK come from the germline V gene. The V segment lost 2 bases and the J segment 7 bases; nucleotides outside the gene matches: 7.

This clone has a single count. The chain is built from TRBV6-1 and TRBJ2-1; TRBD2 matches at 9 bases. With V trimmed by 8 bases and J by 4 bases, 3 bases remained unmatched. The length of the CDR3 is 13 residues. CDR1 and CDR2 (germline): MNHNS, SASEGT. The CDR3 nucleotides read TGTGCCAGCCTCCTAGCGGGATACAATGAGCAGTTCTTC. This gives the protein CASLLAGYNEQFF.

This rearrangement joins TRBV5-1 to TRBJ1-1, with D hard to call. There are 12 residues in the CDR3. Germline lookup yields CDR1 SGHRS and CDR2 YFSETQ. The V and J ends lost 0 bases and 3 bases respectively, with 3 bases between them. The CDR3 DNA reads TGCGCCAGCAGCTTGGCGGACACTGAAGCTTTCTTT. It yields the protein CASSLADTEAFF.

The chain uses TRBV29-1 and TRBJ2-1; maybe TRBD1 (6 bases). Trimming stripped 4 bases from V and 4 bases from J, with 11 bases between. This CDR3 has 13 amino acids. Germline loops: CDR1 SQVTM, CDR2 ANQGSEA. The CDR3 is CSVARTVYNEQFF. The CDR3, as DNA: TGCAGCGTTGCCAGGACAGTTTACAATGAGCAGTTCTTC.

The chain combines TRBV28 with TRBJ1-2; 7 bases agree with TRBD1. V lost 5 bases and J lost 5; bases outside the gene matches: 2. CDR1 is MDHEN, CDR2 SYDVKM, per germline. CDR3 length: 12 residues. The CDR3 loop is CASSRQGYGYTF. CDR3 nucleotides: TGTGCCAGCAGTCGACAGGGTTATGGCTACACCTTC.

This clone appeared a single time. The V gene is TRBV7-9, the J gene TRBJ2-2; 8 nucleotides align to TRBD1. CDR1 SEHNR and CDR2 FQNEAQ come from the germline V gene (reference sequence). The CDR3 has 15 amino acids. The V and J ends lost 4 bases and 4 bases, in that order; junction bases with no gene match: 5. DNA for the CDR3: TGTGCCAGCAGCTCAGGGGGCTCGGGCACCGGGGAGCTGTTTTTT. Its protein product is CASSSGGSGTGELFF. Looking up the rest from reference TRBV7-9 and TRBJ2-2 gives the full variable domain: DTGVSQNPRHKITKRGQNVTFRCDPISEHNRLYWYRQTLGQGPEFLTYFQNEAQLEKSRLLSDRFSAERPKGSFSTLEIQRTEQGDSAMYLCASSSGGSGTGELFFGEGSRLTVL.

This chain uses TRBV11-3 with TRBJ1-1; no clear D. V lost 6 bases to trimming and J lost 7 bases, with 12 bases between them. The length of the CDR3 is 12 residues. Per germline, CDR1 SGHNT and CDR2 YENEEA. CDR3 region: CASRNDGNEAFF. The CDR3 DNA follows: TGTGCCAGCAGGAACGACGGGAATGAAGCTTTCTTT. Using reference TRBV11-3 and TRBJ1-1 for the parts outside the CDR3, the full variable domain is EAGVVQSPRYKIIEKKQPVAFWCNPISGHNTLYWYLQNLGQGPELLIRYENEEAVDDSQLPKDRFSAERLKGVDSTLKIQPAELGDSAVYLCASRNDGNEAFFGQGTRLTVV.

In its sample, this clone was seen a few times. This rearrangement joins TRBV5-4 to TRBJ2-3; no firm D call. The germline gives CDR1 SGHNT, CDR2 YYREEE (reference sequence). Trimming pared 2 bases from V and 5 bases from J, leaving 3 bases between. The CDR3 runs 11 residues. CDR3 residues: CASSFKDTQYF. Written as DNA, the CDR3 is TGTGCCAGCAGCTTCAAAGATACGCAGTATTTT. The whole variable domain, filled in from reference TRBV5-4 and TRBJ2-3, reads ETGVTQSPTHLIKTRGQQVTLRCSSQSGHNTVSWYQQALGQGPQFIFQYYREEENGRGNFPPRFSGLQFPNYSSELNVNALELDDSALYLCASSFKDTQYFGPGTRLTVL.